The clone carrying this T cell receptor beta chain was seen just once. As yet, its antigen is unknown. This sample was taken from a study of T cell responses to AZD1222 COVID-19 vaccine. Germline CDR1 reads SGHVS; CDR2 reads FNYEAQ. The CDR3 contains 12 residues. Deletions cut 3 bases from V and 4 bases from J, with 6 bases between. Broader study findings: Sampling that yielded the repertoires occurred only after the peak T cell response.

Some clones are missing from TCRdb's copy, which holds only in-frame ones; the method was immunoSEQ multiplex PCR. The data hold more than 140,000 clones, with 70% to 90% observed a single time. The sequence came from an adult in good health. This rearrangement joins TRBV7-6 to TRBJ2-5; no clear D. The starting material was peripheral blood, obtained on day 0 of MenACWY control vaccination. CDR3 nucleotides: TGTGCCAGCAGCTTTTACGCAGAGACCCAGTACTTC. Translating it yields CASSFYAETQYF.